The 25 T cell receptor beta chains given below trace back to one sample, sequenced in a study of glioma-infiltrating T cells after dendritic cell vaccination. Measured with immunoSEQ multiplex PCR; TCRdb has only the in-frame clones, and not every one. Of fewer than 100,000 clones in the sample, approximately 84% were seen once. Sequenced here: blood, sampled before dendritic cell vaccination. The receptor set was obtained from a human donor with glioblastoma.

The J gene is TRBJ1-1, the V gene TRBV7-2, with TRBD1 identical over 7 bases. The V gene end was trimmed by 5 bases and the J gene end by 4 bases; junction bases not matched to a gene: 4. This CDR3 comprises 13 residues. Per the germline V gene, CDR1 is SGHTA and CDR2 is FQGNSA. The CDR3 region is CASSVRQGTEAFF. CDR3 coding DNA: TGTGCCAGCAGCGTACGACAGGGCACTGAAGCTTTCTTT.

The V call is TRBV27, the J call TRBJ2-1; a weak D match, TRBD1 (6 bases). Germline CDR1 and CDR2: MNHEY and SMNVEV (reference sequence). Trimming left V 2 bases short and J 6 bases short, with 14 bases between. The CDR3 covers 15 residues. This CDR3 is CASSLIQGKINEQFF. The CDR3 bases are TGTGCCAGCAGTTTAATCCAGGGGAAGATCAATGAGCAGTTCTTC.

The chain is built from TRBV2 and TRBJ2-3; unclear D gene. V lost 4 bases, J lost 4 bases, and 9 bases lay in between. The germline V gene has CDR1 SNHLY and CDR2 FYNNEI. The CDR3 contains 13 residues. The CDR3 DNA is TGTGCCAGCAGTGGATCTCTAGCAGATACGCAGTATTTT. This sequence encodes CASSGSLADTQYF. The complete variable domain, with remaining parts taken from reference TRBV2 and TRBJ2-3, reads EPEVTQTPSHQVTQMGQEVILRCVPISNHLYFYWYRQILGQKVEFLVSFYNNEISEKSEIFDDQFSVERPDGSNFTLKIRSTKLEDSAMYFCASSGSLADTQYFGPGTRLTVL.

This clone has more than one count but fewer than ten. The chain combines TRBV28 with TRBJ1-2; the D gene is possibly TRBD1 (6 bases). Germline-derived CDR1 and CDR2 are MDHEN and SYDVKM. V lost 5 bases and J 8 bases, leaving 15 bases between the germline ends. The CDR3 covers 13 residues. This chain's CDR3 is CASSLTGIGGYTF. In DNA form, the CDR3 reads TGTGCCAGCAGTCTAACAGGGATAGGCGGCTACACCTTC.

V usage is TRBV5-1 and J usage is TRBJ1-2; TRBD1 aligns across 11 bases. CDR1 is SGHRS and CDR2 is YFSETQ in the germline V gene. The CDR3 spans 15 residues. V lost 0 bases to trimming and J lost 7 bases; unmatched junction nucleotides: 5. The CDR3: CASSLGTGGVSGYTF. The CDR3 DNA reads TGCGCCAGCAGCTTGGGGACAGGGGGCGTATCTGGCTACACCTTC.

The chain has TRBV27 and TRBJ2-3; TRBD2 matches at 7 bases. V was pared by 4 bases and J by 1 base, with 2 bases of the junction left unmatched. Germline V gene data show CDR1 as MNHEY and CDR2 as SMNVEV (reference sequence). The CDR3 is 14 amino acids. The CDR3 here is CASSSSGGTDTQYF. The CDR3 DNA reads as TGTGCCAGCAGTTCCAGCGGGGGCACAGATACGCAGTATTTT.

V is TRBV28 and J is TRBJ1-5; weak D call: TRBD1 (5 bases). V was cut by 7 bases and J by 0 bases, with 22 bases left in between. Germline-derived CDR1 and CDR2 are MDHEN and SYDVKM. There are 18 residues in the CDR3. In DNA form, the CDR3 reads TGTGCCAGCATCCCTTTAACCTCGGGGGGGTATAGCAATCAGCCCCAGCATTTT. It translates to CASIPLTSGGYSNQPQHF.

In DNA, the CDR3 is TGCGCCAGCAAACTACAGGGTTACACAGATACGCAGTATTTT. It specifies CASKLQGYTDTQYF. V gene TRBV5-1 combines with J gene TRBJ2-3, with a tentative D call TRBD1 (6 bases). The germline V gene has CDR1 SGHRS and CDR2 YFSETQ. Between the trimmed V and J ends, which lost 6 bases and 2 bases, there was a span of 13 bases. This CDR3 has 14 residues.

The table lists this clone with a count of one. V is TRBV7-2 and J is TRBJ2-7; 10 bases are shared with TRBD1. The CDR3 is 15 amino acids. Looked up from germline, CDR1 is SGHTA and CDR2 is FQGNSA. The ends lost 1 base at V and 5 bases at J; junction bases unmatched: 5. CDR3 sequence (DNA): TGTGCCAGCAGCTTAGGACAGGGGGCCCTCCACGAGCAGTACTTC. Translating it yields CASSLGQGALHEQYF.

V is TRBV7-2 and J is TRBJ2-7, with a tentative D call TRBD1 (5 bases). V lost 2 bases and J lost 4, with 6 bases in between. From germline, CDR1 is SGHTA and CDR2 FQGNSA. This CDR3 spans 12 amino acids. The CDR3 reads CASSLQGYEQYF. The CDR3 DNA is TGTGCCAGCAGCTTACAGGGTTACGAGCAGTACTTC.

The rearrangement uses TRBV6-5 and TRBJ1-4; 9 positions match TRBD1. Germline lookup yields CDR1 MNHEY and CDR2 SVGAGI. V shed 2 bases and J 5 bases; nucleotides not matched to a gene: 3. The CDR3 has 15 residues. Written as DNA, the CDR3 is TGTGCCAGCAGTTACCGGGGGACAGGGAATGAAAAACTGTTTTTT. Translating gives CASSYRGTGNEKLFF.

V gene TRBV9 combines with J gene TRBJ2-7; TRBD1 agrees at 10 bases. V trimming: 1 base; J trimming: 5 bases; junction bases outside the gene matches: 12. From germline, CDR1 is SGDLS and CDR2 YYNGEE. The CDR3 extends over 17 amino acids. This chain's CDR3 is CASSVTHKTGGQNEQYF. The CDR3 bases are TGTGCCAGCAGCGTAACCCACAAGACAGGGGGCCAAAACGAGCAGTACTTC.

The chain is built from TRBV6-5 and TRBJ2-2; 12 bases match TRBD2. The CDR3 contains 14 residues. V was clipped by 8 bases and J by 5 bases; unmatched bases: 3. Per germline, CDR1 MNHEY and CDR2 SVGAGI. The CDR3 is CASRLAGGTGELFF. The CDR3 DNA sequence: TGTGCCAGCCGGCTAGCGGGAGGGACCGGGGAGCTGTTTTTT.

This chain uses TRBV4-3 with TRBJ1-2; D perhaps matches TRBD1 (6 bases). CDR3 length: 16 amino acids. Between the trimmed V and J ends, which lost 0 bases and 5 bases, there was a span of 16 bases. Germline CDR1 and CDR2: LGHNA and YSLEER. The CDR3 is CASSQDFSTGLYGYTF. In nucleotides, the CDR3 is TGCGCCAGCAGCCAAGATTTTAGTACAGGGTTGTATGGCTACACCTTC.

The chain recombines TRBV30 with TRBJ2-3, with 10 nucleotides matching TRBD2. The germline CDR1 and CDR2 sequences are GTSNPN and SVGIG (reference sequence). The V and J ends lost 1 base and 4 bases, in that order; junction bases with no gene match: 2. The CDR3 runs to 14 residues. The chain's CDR3 is CAWSASGSSDTQYF. The CDR3 region has the DNA TGTGCCTGGAGTGCTAGCGGGAGCTCAGATACGCAGTATTTT.

The V call is TRBV19, the J call TRBJ2-1; 7 bases match TRBD1. The germline V gene has CDR1 LNHDA and CDR2 SQIVND (reference sequence). CDR3 length: 16 residues. Germline trimming cut 5 bases from V and 4 bases from J; bases unmatched to any gene: 11. CDR3 sequence: CASSWDSNSLYNEQFF. In nucleotides, the CDR3 is TGTGCCAGTAGTTGGGACAGCAACTCGTTATACAATGAGCAGTTCTTC.

This clone was seen a single time. The chain has TRBV4-1 and TRBJ2-1; D not resolved. Trimming stripped 0 bases from V and 0 bases from J, with 9 bases between. The CDR3 consists of 16 residues. CDR1 is MGHRA and CDR2 is YSYEKL in the germline V gene. CDR3 in DNA: TGCGCCAGCAGCCAAGATCTCGCGGCCTCCTACAATGAGCAGTTCTTC. It translates to CASSQDLAASYNEQFF.

The chain's CDR3 is CASSLVSGLASYEQYF. In DNA, the CDR3 is TGTGCCAGCAGCTTGGTCTCGGGACTGGCCTCCTACGAGCAGTACTTC. V and J are TRBV5-6 and TRBJ2-7; perhaps TRBD2 as D (6 bases). Germline loops: CDR1 SGHDT, CDR2 YYEEEE. This CDR3 region has 16 residues. With 0 bases removed from V and 0 bases from J, the gap between germline ends came to 13 bases.

The chain combines TRBV28 with TRBJ2-3; 7 nucleotides line up with TRBD2. Trimming removed 1 base from V and 0 bases from J; junction bases left unmatched: 4. CDR3 length: 16 amino acids. Per the germline V gene, CDR1 is MDHEN and CDR2 is SYDVKM. For the CDR3, the DNA is TGTGCCAGCAGTTTATCCGGGCGGGGGAGCACAGATACGCAGTATTTT. As protein: CASSLSGRGSTDTQYF.

This clone was seen only once. This chain joins TRBV23-1 and TRBJ2-5; weak D call: TRBD1 (6 bases). TRBV23-1 is an ORF, and what it does is uncertain. The V and J ends lost 7 bases and 0 bases respectively, with 12 bases between them. The CDR3 is made up of 14 amino acids. This CDR3 reads CASTLYRDQETQYF. The CDR3 region has the DNA TGCGCCAGCACCCTCTACAGGGACCAAGAGACCCAGTACTTC.

V is TRBV6-6 and J is TRBJ2-7, with a tentative D call TRBD2 (5 bases). Trimming pared 2 bases from V and 5 bases from J, leaving 7 bases between. Germline lookup yields CDR1 MNHNY and CDR2 SVGAGI (reference sequence). The CDR3 has 12 residues. The CDR3, as DNA: TGTGCCAGCAGTTACGCCGGGGACGAGCAGTACTTC. Protein: CASSYAGDEQYF.

The chain employs TRBV19 and TRBJ1-2, with D maybe TRBD1 (6 bases). This CDR3 is built from 13 residues. Germline CDR1 is LNHDA and CDR2 is SQIVND (reference sequence). Trimming took off 9 bases at V and 1 base at J, with 12 bases between the two ends. The CDR3 here is CASHTGNNYGYTF. DNA of the CDR3: TGTGCCAGCCACACAGGGAATAACTATGGCTACACCTTC.

This clone was recorded only once. CDR3 residues: CASSQRTSGTTSHEQYF. The DNA for the CDR3 is TGCGCCAGCAGCCAGCGGACTAGCGGGACCACCTCGCACGAGCAGTACTTC. The chain couples TRBV5-1 to TRBJ2-7; TRBD2 matches 12 bases. The germline V gene has CDR1 SGHRS and CDR2 YFSETQ. The J segment lost 5 bases and the V segment lost 4 bases, leaving 13 bases of the junction unmatched. CDR3 size: 17 residues.

The chain joins TRBV9 to TRBJ1-2; D perhaps matches TRBD1 (6 bases). With 6 bases removed from V and 4 bases from J, the gap between germline ends came to 13 bases. Germline V gene lookup returns CDR1 SGDLS and CDR2 YYNGEE. The CDR3 has 13 residues. The CDR3 DNA reads as TGTGCCAGCAAAGGAACAGGGTTCTATGGCTACACCTTC. Amino acids: CASKGTGFYGYTF.

The chain links TRBV27 to TRBJ2-3; D gene uncertain. V was cut by 3 bases and J by 0 bases, with 10 bases left in between. Per the germline V gene, CDR1 is MNHEY and CDR2 is SMNVEV (reference sequence). The CDR3 consists of 15 residues. CDR3 loop: CASSFGAWSTDTQYF. CDR3 DNA: TGTGCCAGCAGTTTCGGAGCTTGGAGCACAGATACGCAGTATTTT.